Following are 18 T cell receptor beta chains from one sample sequenced in a study of blood T cell repertoires in COVID-19. Profiled with immunoSEQ multiplex PCR; TCRdb holds only in-frame clones, not every one. The sample carries around 180,000 clones, roughly 82% recorded once. The sequenced sample was peripheral blood. The receptors stem from a woman aged 30 to 39 with acute or convalescent COVID-19.

This clone was recorded only once. The genes are TRBV6-5 and TRBJ2-7; 7 bases fit TRBD1. V shed 6 bases and J 0 bases; nucleotides not matched to a gene: 8. Germline V lookup: CDR1 MNHEY, CDR2 SVGAGI. This CDR3 has 15 residues. DNA for the CDR3: TGTGCCAGCAGAAAACGGACAGGCAGCTCCTACGAGCAGTACTTC. Translated, it gives CASRKRTGSSYEQYF.

The chain is built from TRBV11-2 and TRBJ1-2, with D possibly TRBD1 on 6 matching bases. Trimming removed 0 bases at V and 4 bases at J, with 12 bases between. From germline, CDR1 is SGHAT and CDR2 FQNNGV. The CDR3 is made up of 15 amino acids. In nucleotides, the CDR3 is TGTGCCAGCAGCTTAGAAATGACAGGCCGCTATGGCTACACCTTC. This codes for CASSLEMTGRYGYTF.

The genes are TRBV30 and TRBJ1-2; 7 nucleotides agree with TRBD1. This CDR3 is 12 amino acids long. V lost 1 base and J lost 8; bases outside the gene matches: 4. Germline-derived CDR1 and CDR2 are GTSNPN and SVGIG (reference sequence). The CDR3 loop reads CAWSATGYGYTF. CDR3 nucleotide sequence: TGTGCCTGGAGTGCGACAGGGTACGGCTACACCTTC.

CDR3 residues: CASSLAGSVTEAFF. CDR3 DNA sequence: TGTGCCAGCAGCTTAGCAGGTTCCGTCACTGAAGCTTTCTTT. J is TRBJ1-1 and V is TRBV11-2; D gene uncertain. The CDR3 is 14 residues long. The V end lost 1 base, the J end lost 4 bases, and 10 bases lay between the germline ends. Per the germline V gene, CDR1 is SGHAT and CDR2 is FQNNGV.

This chain connects TRBV19 to TRBJ1-1; TRBD1 matches at 9 bases. The CDR3 is made up of 13 amino acids. Germline V gene data show CDR1 as LNHDA and CDR2 as SQIVND (reference sequence). Trimming cost V 10 bases and J 6 bases; bases outside gene matches: 9. CDR3 protein: CATRDRVNPEAFF. The CDR3 bases are TGTGCCACCCGGGACAGGGTTAACCCTGAAGCTTTCTTT.

The J gene is TRBJ2-3, the V gene TRBV6-6, with no clear D. This CDR3 comprises 15 residues. The germline gives CDR1 MNHNY, CDR2 SVGAGI (reference sequence). V lost 0 bases to trimming and J lost 5 bases, with 12 bases between them. The CDR3 sequence: CASSYSPNPGDTQYF. The CDR3 DNA sequence: TGTGCCAGCAGTTACTCCCCCAACCCCGGAGATACGCAGTATTTT.

The J gene is TRBJ2-3, the V gene TRBV28; 8 bases fit TRBD1. The J segment lost 7 bases and the V segment lost 2 bases, leaving 2 bases of the junction unmatched. The germline V gene has CDR1 MDHEN and CDR2 SYDVKM. This CDR3 spans 13 amino acids. DNA of the CDR3: TGTGCCAGCAGTTTACAGGGGGCACATACGCAGTATTTT. Residues: CASSLQGAHTQYF.

This clone has just a few counts. The chain couples TRBV29-1 to TRBJ1-2; D unclear. This CDR3 spans 12 amino acids. The germline V gene has CDR1 SQVTM and CDR2 ANQGSEA. V shed 6 bases and J shed 4 bases, with 12 bases lying between them. CDR3 loop: CSVPTGFYGYTF. The CDR3 nucleotides read TGCAGCGTCCCGACCGGGTTCTATGGCTACACCTTC.

Points on this clone: Compared with germline, one end of the junction differs, possibly owing to a read error. CDR3 sequence reads: CASSSGLAGGGYGQYF. CDR3 DNA sequence: TGTGCCAGCAGTTCGGGACTAGCGGGAGGAGGTTACGGGCAGTACTTC. V and J are TRBV6-5 and TRBJ2-7; TRBD2 matches at 15 bases. CDR1 is MNHEY, CDR2 SVGAGI, per germline. The CDR3 totals 16 residues.

The chain carries TRBV5-4 and TRBJ1-3, with 8 bases fitting TRBD1. The CDR3 has 14 amino acids. The germline gives CDR1 SGHNT, CDR2 YYREEE (reference sequence). After removal of 4 bases from V and 7 bases from J, the junction contained 7 bases not matched to a gene. CDR3 region: CASSPDRAMNTIYF. DNA of the CDR3: TGTGCCAGCAGCCCGGACAGGGCAATGAACACCATATATTTT.

This chain connects TRBV14 to TRBJ2-3, with unresolved D. Trimming took off 4 bases at V and 5 bases at J, with 7 bases between the two ends. The germline CDR1 and CDR2 sequences are SGHDN and FVKESK. The CDR3 has 12 amino acids. CDR3 sequence reads: CASSPFVDTQYF. CDR3 nucleotide sequence: TGTGCCAGCAGCCCCTTTGTAGATACGCAGTATTTT.

The CDR3: CASSLALSGTGISPLHF. The CDR3 DNA is TGCGCCAGCAGCTTAGCCCTATCCGGGACAGGGATTTCACCCCTCCACTTT. The rearrangement uses TRBV5-1 and TRBJ1-6; 9 bases line up with TRBD1. This CDR3 has 17 residues. Trimming removed 2 bases from V and 9 bases from J; junction bases left unmatched: 12. CDR1 is SGHRS and CDR2 is YFSETQ in the germline V gene.

The chain uses TRBV11-2 and TRBJ1-1; 8 positions agree with TRBD1. The length of the CDR3 is 16 residues. Losses at the gene ends were 6 bases for V and 3 bases for J; bases not matched to a gene: 12. Looked up from germline, CDR1 is SGHAT and CDR2 is FQNNGV. The CDR3 coding sequence is TGTGCCAGCAGTTTGCCCGGGACAGGCGGCTACACTGAAGCTTTCTTT. It translates to CASSLPGTGGYTEAFF.

This clone was seen a single time. The CDR3 DNA sequence: TGTGCCAGCAGCCCGGACAGCTCCTACGAGCAGTACTTC. Translation: CASSPDSSYEQYF. This chain links TRBV7-8 with TRBJ2-7, with a possible D match to TRBD1 (6 bases). V lost 5 bases and J 0 bases, leaving 8 bases between the germline ends. The germline CDR1 and CDR2 sequences are SGHVS and FQNEAQ. The CDR3 loop spans 13 amino acids.

V is TRBV9 and J is TRBJ2-1, with 11 bases lining up with TRBD2. CDR3 length: 20 residues. Germline-derived CDR1 and CDR2 are SGDLS and YYNGEE. Germline trimming cut 0 bases from V and 0 bases from J; bases unmatched to any gene: 11. DNA of the CDR3: TGTGCCAGCAGCGTAGAACTAGCGGGGGTAGCGACCCCCTCCTACAATGAGCAGTTCTTC. This codes for CASSVELAGVATPSYNEQFF. Using reference TRBV9 and TRBJ2-1 for the parts outside the CDR3, the full variable domain is DSGVTQTPKHLITATGQRVTLRCSPRSGDLSVYWYQQSLDQGLQFLIQYYNGEERAKGNILERFSAQQFPDLHSELNLSSLELGDSALYFCASSVELAGVATPSYNEQFFGPGTRLTVL.

The chain carries TRBV9 and TRBJ1-1; unclear D gene. The V end lost 0 bases, the J end lost 4 bases, and 13 bases lay between the germline ends. The germline gives CDR1 SGDLS, CDR2 YYNGEE. The CDR3 is 15 residues long. CDR3 region: CASSVASGFGTEAFF. The CDR3 DNA reads as TGTGCCAGCAGCGTAGCATCCGGGTTCGGCACTGAAGCTTTCTTT.

This chain links TRBV24-1 with TRBJ1-1; TRBD1 is a possible D gene (6 bases). Trimming cost V 5 bases and J 10 bases, with 16 bases left between them. CDR3 size: 13 residues. The V gene's germline CDR1 is KGHDR and CDR2 SFDVKD. Written as DNA, the CDR3 is TGTGCCACCAGTGCGACGGACAGCCGTCTAGCTTTCTTT. It encodes CATSATDSRLAFF.

The CDR3 protein is CASSSFEAIYF. Here the CDR3 DNA reads TGTGCCAGCAGCTCGTTTGAGGCCATATATTTT. This chain uses TRBV7-9 with TRBJ1-3; D remains unclear. The CDR3 runs to 11 residues. V lost 4 bases and J lost 11, with 9 bases in between. CDR1 SEHNR and CDR2 FQNEAQ come from the germline V gene (reference sequence).